The 19 T cell receptor beta chains below all came from one sample that was sequenced in a study of early T cells in non-severe SARS-CoV-2 infection. Via MiXCR, TCRdb re-called the 5' RACE reads, giving one row per CDR3 protein. The data hold tens of thousands of distinct CDR3 sequences, with under 15% observed a single time. The sample consisted of whole blood. These TCRs come from an adult who was a healthcare worker with PCR-confirmed SARS-CoV-2 infection or an uninfected control (not recorded which).

V usage is TRBV29-1 and J usage is TRBJ2-7; perhaps TRBD1 as D (6 bases). CDR1 and CDR2 from the germline V gene are SQVTM and ANQGSEA. V dropped 1 base and J dropped 6 bases, with 13 bases sitting between them. CDR3 length equals 13 residues. CDR3: CSVEARIGGEQYF. In DNA form, the CDR3 reads TGCAGCGTTGAAGCTCGGATAGGGGGCGAGCAGTACTTC.

This clonotype was detected only a few times. This chain links TRBV20-1 with TRBJ1-4, with TRBD1 matching over 7 bases. In germline, CDR1 is DFQATT, CDR2 SNEGSKA (reference sequence). With 6 bases clipped from V and 3 bases from J, the junction kept 10 bases outside the gene matches. The CDR3 spans 15 residues. CDR3 in DNA: TGCAGTGCCCAAGGGGGCGACAGCGCTAATGAAAAACTGTTTTTT. This sequence encodes CSAQGGDSANEKLFF.

This clonotype was recorded once. A much larger clone lies one base from this, so it may be a read error. A read error is likely, as this CDR3 ends without the conserved phenylalanine or tryptophan. V usage is TRBV4-2 and J usage is TRBJ2-1, with D unresolved. The CDR3 runs 14 residues. V gave up 0 bases and J gave up 6 bases, with 9 bases separating them. The germline V gene encodes CDR1 LGHNA and CDR2 YNFKEQ. CDR3 DNA: TGTGCCAGCAGCCAAGATTCCGTTCGCAATGAGCAGTTCTCC. Its protein is CASSQDSVRNEQFS.

There are a few counts of this clonotype. The V gene is TRBV24-1, the J gene TRBJ2-7; no firm D call. CDR3 length: 14 amino acids. Germline CDR1 KGHDR, CDR2 SFDVKD. Trimming removed 6 bases from V and 2 bases from J, with 13 bases in between. CDR3 bases: TGTGCCACCAGTTCGATGGCGGACCCCTACGAGCAGTACTTC. Residues: CATSSMADPYEQYF.

There are a few counts of this clonotype. The genes are TRBV24-1 and TRBJ2-1, with a weak D call TRBD1 (5 bases). Germline loops: CDR1 KGHDR, CDR2 SFDVKD. Trimming left V 3 bases short and J 4 bases short, with 12 bases between. This CDR3 contains 15 residues. CDR3 amino acids: CATSDMGRAYNEQFF. CDR3 nucleotides: TGTGCCACCAGTGATATGGGCAGGGCATACAATGAGCAGTTCTTC.

The genes are TRBV11-2 and TRBJ2-2; D is undetermined. The CDR3 covers 16 residues. With 5 bases removed from V and 2 bases from J, the gap between germline ends came to 15 bases. Germline lookup yields CDR1 SGHAT and CDR2 FQNNGV. The CDR3 nucleotides read TGTGCCAGCAGCCCAGATCGATGGGAAAACACCGGGGAGCTGTTTTTT. It codes for CASSPDRWENTGELFF.

This clonotype has a count of ten or more. V usage is TRBV20-1 and J usage is TRBJ2-5; 7 nucleotides match TRBD1. The CDR3 runs to 13 residues. With 6 bases clipped from V and 2 bases from J, the junction kept 6 bases outside the gene matches. CDR1 DFQATT and CDR2 SNEGSKA come from the germline V gene (reference sequence). The CDR3 loop reads CSAGDSLQETQYF. In DNA form, the CDR3 reads TGCAGTGCAGGGGACAGCTTACAAGAGACCCAGTACTTC.

This clonotype came up many times. V and J are TRBV12-3 or TRBV12-4 and TRBJ2-7; the D is unclear. The V gene lost 6 bases and the J gene lost 3 bases, with 15 bases spanning the gap. The CDR3 length is 14 residues. The CDR3 region is CASREYPGFYEQYF. CDR3 coding DNA: TGTGCCAGCAGAGAATACCCCGGATTCTACGAGCAGTACTTC.

This chain links TRBV5-1 with TRBJ1-3, with D perhaps TRBD1 (5 bases). CDR3 length: 15 amino acids. Germline CDR1 SGHRS, CDR2 YFSETQ. V lost 0 bases and J 2 bases, leaving 9 bases between the germline ends. The CDR3 sequence: CASSLVLGAGNTIYF. In DNA form, the CDR3 reads TGCGCCAGCAGCTTGGTCTTGGGGGCTGGAAACACCATATATTTT.

The CDR3 nucleotides read TGTGCCAGCTCACCAGATGGAACCTTAATATATTTT. This gives the protein CASSPDGTLIYF. V gene TRBV18 combines with J gene TRBJ1-3, with no clear D. Germline CDR1 KGHSH, CDR2 LQKENI. CDR3 length: 12 amino acids. V was pared by 2 bases and J by 13 bases, with 12 bases between.

This clonotype was counted only a few times. The rearrangement uses TRBV27 and TRBJ1-1; D remains ambiguous. Germline lookup yields CDR1 MNHEY and CDR2 SMNVEV (reference sequence). Trimming removed 0 bases from V and 6 bases from J, with 14 bases in between. This CDR3 is built from 15 residues. In DNA, the CDR3 is TGTGCCAGCAGTTTATCGATTTTACGGACCGCTGAAGCTTTCTTT. It encodes CASSLSILRTAEAFF.

This clonotype occurred many times. The chain has TRBV2 and TRBJ2-5; a weak D match, TRBD2 (7 bases). The germline CDR1 and CDR2 sequences are SNHLY and FYNNEI. The CDR3 covers 13 residues. V lost 6 bases, J lost 5 bases, and 13 bases lay in between. This CDR3 is CASRKAGAETQYF. CDR3 in DNA: TGTGCCAGCAGAAAGGCGGGGGCTGAGACCCAGTACTTC. The variable domain in full, completed from reference TRBV2 and TRBJ2-5, reads EPEVTQTPSHQVTQMGQEVILRCVPISNHLYFYWYRQILGQKVEFLVSFYNNEISEKSEIFDDQFSVERPDGSNFTLKIRSTKLEDSAMYFCASRKAGAETQYFGPGTRLLVL.

This clonotype was picked up a small number of times. The chain recombines TRBV3-1 with TRBJ2-1; D uncertain. CDR1 and CDR2 (germline): LGHDT, YNNKEL (reference sequence). The CDR3 runs to 15 residues. Trimming took 0 bases from V and 2 from J, leaving 8 bases between them. The CDR3 region is CASSQEGRAYNEQFF. CDR3 nucleotide sequence: TGTGCCAGCAGCCAAGAGGGCCGCGCCTACAATGAGCAGTTCTTC.

This clonotype was counted at least ten times. DNA of the CDR3: TGTGCCAGCAGCTCTACTGGACGATACACTGAAGCTTTCTTT. Amino acids: CASSSTGRYTEAFF. The chain has TRBV6-5 and TRBJ1-1; no firm D call. Germline V lookup: CDR1 MNHEY, CDR2 SVGAGI. This CDR3 comprises 14 residues. With 6 bases removed from V and 3 bases from J, the gap between germline ends came to 14 bases.

This chain joins TRBV5-1 and TRBJ2-5, with TRBD1 identical over 7 bases. CDR3 size: 14 residues. Germline CDR1 reads SGHRS; CDR2 reads YFSETQ. The trim removed 4 bases at V and 2 bases at J, leaving 5 bases unmatched. In DNA, the CDR3 is TGCGCCAGCAGCCCGGGACAGCAACAAGAGACCCAGTACTTC. Encoded protein: CASSPGQQQETQYF.

Many counts were recorded for this clonotype. This sequence joins TRBV7-3 and TRBJ2-1; weak D call: TRBD2 (6 bases). Germline V gene data show CDR1 as SGHTA and CDR2 as FQGTGA. The CDR3 spans 13 residues. Trimming took 2 bases from V and 9 from J, leaving 11 bases between them. The CDR3 is CASSLGLASEQFF. The DNA of the CDR3 is TGTGCCAGCAGCTTAGGGCTAGCGTCTGAGCAGTTCTTC.

In its sample, this clonotype was seen a few times. The chain carries TRBV5-1 and TRBJ2-5; 11 nucleotides match TRBD2. Germline V lookup: CDR1 SGHRS, CDR2 YFSETQ. Trimming removed 6 bases from V and 2 bases from J; junction bases left unmatched: 3. This CDR3 is built from 14 residues. As DNA, the CDR3 is TGCGCCAGCAAACTAGCGGGAGAACAAGAGACCCAGTACTTC. Translated, it gives CASKLAGEQETQYF.

This clonotype was counted ten times or more. The chain links TRBV6-6 to TRBJ2-7; perhaps TRBD2 as D (6 bases). Germline assignment: CDR1 MNHNY and CDR2 SVGAGI (reference sequence). The V end lost 0 bases, the J end lost 5 bases, and 11 bases lay between the germline ends. The length of the CDR3 is 14 residues. The CDR3 sequence: CASSYSTAGNEQYF. The CDR3 DNA is TGTGCCAGCAGTTACTCGACGGCGGGGAACGAGCAGTACTTC.

This clonotype was observed at least ten times. V gene TRBV7-2 combines with J gene TRBJ2-3; D is unresolved. V was cut by 6 bases and J by 0 bases, with 13 bases left in between. The CDR3 is 15 residues long. Germline loops: CDR1 SGHTA, CDR2 FQGNSA. CDR3 nucleotide sequence: TGTGCCAGCAGTTCCGACGTTGCCAGCACAGATACGCAGTATTTT. Translation gives CASSSDVASTDTQYF. The complete variable domain, with remaining parts taken from reference TRBV7-2 and TRBJ2-3, reads GAGVSQSPSNKVTEKGKDVELRCDPISGHTALYWYRQSLGQGLEFLIYFQGNSAPDKSGLPSDRFSAERTGGSVSTLTIQRTQQEDSAVYLCASSSDVASTDTQYFGPGTRLTVL.